The clone carrying this T cell receptor beta chain was counted between two and nine times. The antigen remains undetermined. The sample comes from a study of CD8 T cells in ankylosing spondylitis. Germline assignment: CDR1 DFQATT and CDR2 SNEGSKA (reference sequence). The CDR3 loop spans 13 amino acids. Trimming shortened V by 5 bases and J by 11 bases, and 21 bases separated the two germline ends. The study's findings and limits: Disease-linked clones were found to be CD8+ and relatively rare in peripheral blood. Matched ankylosing spondylitis synovial fluid reportedly showed significant enrichment of disease-linked clones. Ankylosing spondylitis blood appeared to carry a characteristic TCR beta motif of roughly eight highly homologous variants.

Library preparation for TCR beta used quantitative 5'-RACE with molecular barcodes. TCRdb re-analysed the 5' RACE reads in MiXCR, keeping a single row per CDR3 protein. Here the sample spans 250,000 to 350,000 distinct CDR3 sequences, around 18% being singletons. The chain couples TRBV20-1 to TRBJ1-1; weak D call: TRBD1 (5 bases). Specimen: blood, either unsorted or a sorted T cell fraction (not recorded which). This clonotype was obtained from a male donor with ankylosing spondylitis or in good health (not recorded which). The CDR3 region has the DNA TGCAGTGCTGGACGGGGTGTCGGACAAAGGGCTTTCTTT. Translated: CSAGRGVGQRAFF.